The clone carrying this T cell receptor (beta chain) was detected many times. Its antigen is still unknown. RNA transcripts were the template, and TCR beta CDR3 regions were amplified from them. The first-round RT-PCR employed HTBI primers together with the Qiagen OneStep RT-PCR kit. A multiplex PCR was then performed as the second round. One entry per CDR3 protein, called by TCRdb with MiXCR from the multiplex PCR reads. Counted here are about 170,000 distinct CDR3 sequences, 30% to 45% occurring once; the ten biggest clones make up roughly 5.8%. V was clipped by 6 bases and J by 0 bases, with 21 bases between them. The CDR3 is 17 residues long. CDR1 is MDHEN and CDR2 is SYDVKM in the germline V gene. The source of the sample is a study of Graves' ophthalmopathy and Graves' hyperthyroidism. Findings and caveats of the study: In predicting ophthalmopathy progression, the model reached around 66% sensitivity and about 73% specificity.

The sequenced sample was peripheral blood. The genes are TRBV28 and TRBJ2-7, with D possibly being TRBD1 (5 bases). This TCR was sampled from a woman aged 40 to 50 with Graves' ophthalmopathy. CDR3 in DNA: TGTGCCAGCAGCCTCATCAATTCAGGGCTTAGCTCCTACGAGCAGTACTTC. Its translation: CASSLINSGLSSYEQYF.